These 29 T cell receptor beta chains came from one sample sequenced in a study of T cells in Graves' hyperthyroidism and ophthalmopathy. Template material for amplifying TCR beta CDR3 regions consisted of RNA transcripts. The TCR CDR3 first-round RT-PCR relied on the HTBI primer set. TCRdb ran MiXCR on the multiplex PCR reads and lists one entry per CDR3 protein. This sample carries hundreds of thousands of distinct CDR3 sequences, roughly 15% of them seen once, and the ten largest clones take roughly an eighth. Sequencing was performed on blood. These receptors all stem from a man between 18 and 35 years old with Graves' ophthalmopathy.

This clonotype was found many times. J is TRBJ1-6 and V is TRBV27, with 7 bases identical to TRBD1. Per germline, CDR1 MNHEY and CDR2 SMNVEV (reference sequence). With 5 bases clipped from V and 11 bases from J, the junction kept 12 bases outside the gene matches. CDR3 length: 15 amino acids. The CDR3 coding sequence is TGTGCCAGCAGTCCCCACGGACAGGTCAGGGCACCCCTCCACTTT. Translating gives CASSPHGQVRAPLHF.

This clonotype turned up a few times. The gene calls are TRBV2 and TRBJ2-7; 12 nucleotides align to TRBD2. Germline assignment: CDR1 SNHLY and CDR2 FYNNEI. V lost 6 bases to trimming and J lost 0 bases; unmatched junction nucleotides: 12. CDR3 size: 18 residues. CDR3 DNA: TGTGCCAGCAGGAAGGGTCTAGCGGGAGGGCCTCCCTCCTACGAGCAGTACTTC. This codes for CASRKGLAGGPPSYEQYF.

This clonotype turned up a few times. A much larger clone sits a single nucleotide away, making a read error possible. The chain has TRBV11-2 and TRBJ2-7; TRBD2 agrees at 10 bases. Germline values: CDR1 SGHAT, CDR2 FQNNGV. CDR3 length equals 15 residues. The DNA of the CDR3 is TGTGCCAGCAGCTCCCTAGCGGGAGCAAGGAACGAGCAGCACTTC. It yields the protein CASSSLAGARNEQHF. Complete variable domain (other parts from reference TRBV11-2 and TRBJ2-7): EAGVAQSPRYKIIEKRQSVAFWCNPISGHATLYWYQQILGQGPKLLIQFQNNGVVDDSQLPKDRFSAERLKGVDSTLKIQPAKLEDSAVYLCASSSLAGARNEQHFGPGTRLTVT.

This clonotype was counted a few times. The CDR3 bases are TGTGCCACCAGTGATGGGGGGGATAGGGAAAAACTGTTTTTT. Residues: CATSDGGDREKLFF. J is TRBJ1-4 and V is TRBV24-1; D is possibly TRBD1 (5 bases). The V and J ends lost 3 bases and 8 bases respectively, with 12 bases between them. Per germline, CDR1 KGHDR and CDR2 SFDVKD. The CDR3 is 14 amino acids.

This clonotype came up many times. The gene calls are TRBV18 and TRBJ1-1; 11 positions match TRBD1. Germline V gives CDR1 KGHSH, CDR2 LQKENI. With V trimmed by 4 bases and J by 13 bases, 8 bases remained unmatched. The CDR3 consists of 13 residues. The CDR3 coding sequence is TGTGCCAGCTCACTGGGACAGGGGGAGAGAGATTTCTTT. Encoded protein: CASSLGQGERDFF. The variable domain in full, completed from reference TRBV18 and TRBJ1-1, reads NAGVMQNPRHLVRRRGQEARLRCSPMKGHSHVYWYRQLPEEGLKFMVYLQKENIIDESGMPKERFSAEFPKEGPSILRIQQVVRGDSAAYFCASSLGQGERDFFGQGTRLTVV.

There are a few counts of this clonotype. The rearrangement uses TRBV19 and TRBJ1-1, with TRBD1 matching over 8 bases. The germline V gene encodes CDR1 LNHDA and CDR2 SQIVND (reference sequence). The length of the CDR3 is 14 residues. V was pared by 3 bases and J by 4 bases, with 4 bases of the junction left unmatched. CDR3 region: CASSIRQGATEAFF. CDR3 DNA sequence: TGTGCCAGTAGTATTCGGCAGGGGGCCACTGAAGCTTTCTTT. The full variable domain, completed using reference TRBV19 and TRBJ1-1, is DGGITQSPKYLFRKEGQNVTLSCEQNLNHDAMYWYRQDPGQGLRLIYYSQIVNDFQKGDIAEGYSVSREKKESFPLTVTSAQKNPTAFYLCASSIRQGATEAFFGQGTRLTVV.

About this clonotype itself: This could be a read error, since a much larger clone is one nucleotide away. This chain links TRBV2 with TRBJ2-7; tentative D call: TRBD2 (5 bases). Trimming took 3 bases from V and 9 from J, leaving 15 bases between them. Per the germline V gene, CDR1 is SNHLY and CDR2 is FYNNEI. The CDR3 runs to 13 residues. CDR3 loop: CASSDIWLRGQYF. The CDR3 nucleotides read TGTGCCAGCAGTGACATTTGGCTCCGGGGGCAGTACTTC.

This clonotype was recorded at least ten times. The chain couples TRBV27 to TRBJ1-2, with D unresolved. The CDR3 is 13 amino acids. Germline CDR1 and CDR2: MNHEY and SMNVEV (reference sequence). V was shortened by 6 bases and J by 4 bases, with 12 bases between the two germline ends. This chain's CDR3 is CASSPTAPYGYTF. The DNA for the CDR3 is TGTGCCAGCAGCCCCACCGCCCCCTATGGCTACACCTTC.

This clonotype has a count of ten or more. The V call is TRBV9, the J call TRBJ2-1; D may be TRBD1 or TRBD2 (5 bases each). The germline gives CDR1 SGDLS, CDR2 YYNGEE. CDR3 size: 15 residues. The germline V and J ends were trimmed by 0 bases and 1 base, with 8 bases remaining between them. CDR3 region: CASSVDGGSYNEQFF. The CDR3 DNA sequence: TGTGCCAGCAGCGTAGATGGGGGATCCTACAATGAGCAGTTCTTC.

This clonotype was detected a few times. The chain joins TRBV7-9 to TRBJ1-5; the match to TRBD1 covers 9 bases. Trimming removed 5 bases from V and 3 bases from J; junction bases left unmatched: 5. The germline V gene encodes CDR1 SEHNR and CDR2 FQNEAQ (reference sequence). This CDR3 spans 15 amino acids. The DNA for the CDR3 is TGTGCCAGCAGCCAAGGGACAGGGAACAATCAGCCCCAGCATTTT. Translated, it gives CASSQGTGNNQPQHF.

This clonotype has a count of ten or more. The chain carries TRBV6-1 and TRBJ2-3; D uncertain. This CDR3 is 16 amino acids long. V lost 5 bases and J lost 0, with 15 bases in between. CDR1 is MNHNS and CDR2 is SASEGT in the germline V gene. This CDR3 is CASSPRDGPSTDTQYF. The CDR3 region has the DNA TGTGCCAGCAGTCCCCGAGACGGACCTAGCACAGATACGCAGTATTTT.

This clonotype was seen at least ten times. The genes are TRBV24-1 and TRBJ2-3; TRBD1 matches 10 bases. This CDR3 has 14 amino acids. Germline loops: CDR1 KGHDR, CDR2 SFDVKD. V was clipped by 9 bases and J by 1 base; unmatched bases: 3. The CDR3 sequence: CATAGTGGTDTQYF. In DNA, the CDR3 is TGTGCCACCGCCGGGACAGGGGGCACAGATACGCAGTATTTT.

V is TRBV25-1 and J is TRBJ1-2; tentatively, D is TRBD1 (5 bases). This CDR3 contains 15 residues. CDR1 MGHDK and CDR2 SYGVNS come from the germline V gene. Deletions cut 1 base from V and 2 bases from J, with 11 bases between. As DNA, the CDR3 is TGTGCCAGCAGTGAATTTGTGACAGAGAACTATGGCTACACCTTC. Amino acids: CASSEFVTENYGYTF.

The chain uses TRBV29-1 and TRBJ2-3, with 10 bases matching TRBD2. The CDR3 has 13 amino acids. From germline, CDR1 is SQVTM and CDR2 ANQGSEA. V lost 4 bases to trimming and J lost 4 bases; unmatched junction nucleotides: 2. This CDR3 is CSVGSGGSDTQYF. The DNA for the CDR3 is TGCAGCGTTGGTAGCGGGGGGTCAGATACGCAGTATTTT.

Worth noting for this clonotype: This may stem from a read error, because a much larger clone lies one nucleotide away. The chain employs TRBV5-1 and TRBJ2-1; D is possibly TRBD1 (5 bases). TRBJ2-7 matches the DNA end more closely, so the J call is doubtful. The CDR3 contains 14 residues. Looked up from germline, CDR1 is SGHRS and CDR2 is YFSETQ. CDR3 sequence: CASSSGIEYNEQYF. DNA of the CDR3: TGCGCCAGCAGCTCAGGGATCGAGTATAATGAGCAGTACTTC.

This clonotype was observed a handful of times. The V and J genes are TRBV5-1 and TRBJ1-1; D may be TRBD1 (6 bases). Germline CDR1 SGHRS, CDR2 YFSETQ. V was cut by 4 bases and J by 7 bases, with 17 bases left in between. CDR3 length equals 14 residues. CDR3: CASSPTLEGGEAFF. The CDR3, as DNA: TGCGCCAGCAGCCCAACTCTCGAAGGGGGTGAAGCTTTCTTT.

This clonotype was detected ten times or more. CDR3 protein: CASSRAGMNNEQFF. The CDR3 DNA is TGTGCCAGCTCACGAGCCGGGATGAACAATGAGCAGTTCTTC. The rearrangement links TRBV18 to TRBJ2-1; a possible D gene is TRBD2 (5 bases). With 4 bases removed from V and 5 bases from J, the gap between germline ends came to 12 bases. This CDR3 has 14 amino acids. CDR1 is KGHSH and CDR2 is LQKENI in the germline V gene. The whole variable domain, remainder taken from reference TRBV18 and TRBJ2-1, is NAGVMQNPRHLVRRRGQEARLRCSPMKGHSHVYWYRQLPEEGLKFMVYLQKENIIDESGMPKERFSAEFPKEGPSILRIQQVVRGDSAAYFCASSRAGMNNEQFFGPGTRLTVL.

There are many counts of this clonotype. The chain joins TRBV5-1 to TRBJ1-2; D not certain. CDR3 size: 15 residues. The ends were cut back, 3 bases at V and 5 bases at J, with 17 bases in the middle. Germline CDR1 reads SGHRS; CDR2 reads YFSETQ. This chain's CDR3 is CASSSPEKGKYGYTF. The DNA of the CDR3 is TGCGCCAGCAGCTCCCCGGAAAAAGGAAAATATGGCTACACCTTC.

The J gene is TRBJ2-1, the V gene TRBV5-8; a possible D gene is TRBD2 (6 bases). This CDR3 has 13 amino acids. CDR1 is SGHTS, CDR2 YDEGEE, per germline. Trimming removed 3 bases from V and 5 bases from J, with 9 bases in between. The CDR3 DNA is TGTGCCAGCAGCTGGGACTCTCACAATGAGCAGTTCTTC. Its protein is CASSWDSHNEQFF.

J is TRBJ1-4 and V is TRBV11-2; 7 bases match TRBD1. CDR3 size: 14 residues. Losses at the gene ends were 4 bases for V and 4 bases for J; bases not matched to a gene: 3. Germline lookup yields CDR1 SGHAT and CDR2 FQNNGV. In DNA, the CDR3 is TGTGCCAGCAGCTGGGGACAGAATAATGAAAAACTGTTTTTT. This encodes CASSWGQNNEKLFF. The entire variable domain, with the rest obtained from reference TRBV11-2 and TRBJ1-4, is as follows: EAGVAQSPRYKIIEKRQSVAFWCNPISGHATLYWYQQILGQGPKLLIQFQNNGVVDDSQLPKDRFSAERLKGVDSTLKIQPAKLEDSAVYLCASSWGQNNEKLFFGSGTQLSVL.

The chain is built from TRBV6-9 and TRBJ2-2; the match to TRBD2 covers 8 bases. J lost 4 bases, V lost 3 bases, and 4 bases had no gene match. This CDR3 has 15 residues. From germline, CDR1 is MNHGY and CDR2 SVAAGI. CDR3: CASSYGGGSTGELFF. The CDR3 coding sequence is TGTGCCAGCAGTTACGGCGGGGGGAGCACCGGGGAGCTGTTTTTT.

This clonotype came up many times. The rearrangement joins TRBV5-1 to TRBJ2-1, with 8 positions matching TRBD2. Germline CDR1 SGHRS, CDR2 YFSETQ. CDR3 length: 14 residues. Unmatched junction bases numbered 4, after V lost 1 base and J lost 7 bases. CDR3 region: CASSLTGGLNEQFF. CDR3 bases: TGCGCCAGCAGCTTGACGGGAGGGCTGAATGAGCAGTTCTTC.

This clonotype was seen at least ten times. The V call is TRBV12-3 or TRBV12-4, the J call TRBJ2-5, with D maybe TRBD2 (5 bases). CDR3 length: 13 residues. The V gene lost 7 bases and the J gene lost 5 bases, with 14 bases spanning the gap. CDR3 protein: CASTGNSWETQYF. The CDR3 nucleotides are TGTGCCAGCACCGGGAACTCCTGGGAGACCCAGTACTTC.

This clonotype was counted between two and nine times. The chain recombines TRBV13 with TRBJ2-1; D ambiguous. Trimming cost V 6 bases and J 9 bases, with 9 bases left between them. The germline CDR1 and CDR2 sequences are PRHDT and FYEKMQ (reference sequence). The CDR3 contains 11 residues. For the CDR3, the DNA is TGTGCCAGCAGTCAGGTACGTGAGCAGTTCTTC. Translated: CASSQVREQFF. The full variable domain, in which reference TRBV13 and TRBJ2-1 provide the parts outside the CDR3, is AAGVIQSPRHLIKEKRETATLKCYPIPRHDTVYWYQQGPGQDPQFLISFYEKMQSDKGSIPDRFSAQQFSDYHSELNMSSLELGDSALYFCASSQVREQFFGPGTRLTVL.

In its sample, this clonotype was seen many times. The rearrangement joins TRBV20-1 to TRBJ2-5; TRBD1 matches at 11 bases. V was clipped by 8 bases and J by 5 bases; unmatched bases: 4. The CDR3 is 12 amino acids. Germline V CDR1 and CDR2: DFQATT, SNEGSKA (reference sequence). CDR3 bases: TGCAGTTCGGACAGGGGGCGGGAGACCCAGTACTTC. Protein product: CSSDRGRETQYF.

This clonotype was observed at least ten times. This sequence joins TRBV7-8 and TRBJ2-1, with D maybe TRBD2 (7 bases). CDR1 and CDR2 (germline): SGHVS, FQNEAQ. The CDR3 contains 12 residues. V gave up 10 bases and J gave up 10 bases, with 17 bases separating them. CDR3 bases: TGTGCCACAAGGGGGGGGCCCAGGGAGCAGTTCTTC. It codes for CATRGGPREQFF.

The chain joins TRBV7-8 to TRBJ1-1; D gene unclear. V lost 3 bases to trimming and J lost 4 bases, with 9 bases between them. From germline, CDR1 is SGHVS and CDR2 FQNEAQ. This CDR3 contains 13 residues. The CDR3 bases are TGTGCCAGCAGCTTCCTGGCCAGCACTGAAGCTTTCTTT. Residues: CASSFLASTEAFF.

This clonotype was detected ten times or more. The chain links TRBV12-3 or TRBV12-4 to TRBJ2-4, with TRBD1 as a possible D gene (7 bases). Trimming shortened V by 5 bases and J by 0 bases, and 14 bases separated the two germline ends. The CDR3 is made up of 16 amino acids. CDR3 in DNA: TGTGCCAGCAGTCTAGGACAGGAGGGAGCCAAAAACATTCAGTACTTC. Protein: CASSLGQEGAKNIQYF.

This clonotype was detected many times. The CDR3 sequence is CSARGGSEKLFF. In nucleotides, the CDR3 is TGCAGTGCTAGAGGCGGTTCTGAAAAACTGTTTTTT. The V gene is TRBV20-1, the J gene TRBJ1-4; D is uncertain. The CDR3 is 12 amino acids. Germline loops: CDR1 DFQATT, CDR2 SNEGSKA (reference sequence). V gave up 1 base and J gave up 7 bases, with 7 bases separating them.